Below are 21 T cell receptor beta chains sequenced from a single sample in a study of T cells expressing NK-cell markers. With the 5' RACE reads reprocessed, TCRdb shows one record per CDR3 protein and no DNA. Across about 260,000 distinct CDR3 sequences, the top ten clones capture about 4.2% of the sample. Material: blood T cells: a sorted CD56 or NKG2C T cell subset, CD4+ or CD8+ T cells, or bulk PBMC T cells (not recorded which). The receptors originated from a woman aged 18-70 years in good health.

The CDR3 sequence is CASSLAGEGSTDTQYF. The rearrangement uses TRBV11-3 and TRBJ2-3; TCRdb's D call, TRBD1, is unchecked because there is no DNA. This CDR3 has 16 residues. The V gene's germline CDR1 is SGHNT and CDR2 YENEEA. Complete variable domain (other parts from reference TRBV11-3 and TRBJ2-3): EAGVVQSPRYKIIEKKQPVAFWCNPISGHNTLYWYLQNLGQGPELLIRYENEEAVDDSQLPKDRFSAERLKGVDSTLKIQPAELGDSAVYLCASSLAGEGSTDTQYFGPGTRLTVL.

This chain uses TRBV7-9 with TRBJ2-5; absent DNA, TCRdb's TRBD2 call cannot be checked. CDR1 and CDR2 (germline): SEHNR, FQNEAQ (reference sequence). The length of the CDR3 is 17 residues. CDR3 region: CASSLASSGGAEETQYF.

The chain has TRBV28 and TRBJ2-5; TCRdb outputs TRBD1, but without DNA this stays unchecked. Germline values: CDR1 MDHEN, CDR2 SYDVKM. This CDR3 spans 14 amino acids. CDR3 amino acids: CASSPHPGDETQYF. The whole variable domain, remainder taken from reference TRBV28 and TRBJ2-5, is DVKVTQSSRYLVKRTGEKVFLECVQDMDHENMFWYRQDPGLGLRLIYFSYDVKMKEKGDIPEGYSVSREKKERFSLILESASTNQTSMYLCASSPHPGDETQYFGPGTRLLVL.

This chain joins TRBV20-1 and TRBJ1-6. In germline, CDR1 is DFQATT, CDR2 SNEGSKA (reference sequence). The CDR3 totals 14 residues. CDR3 region: CSATSSGGGSPLHF.

The CDR3 sequence: CAIGGTDTQYF. The chain has TRBV10-3 and TRBJ2-3. CDR3 length equals 11 residues. Germline assignment: CDR1 ENHRY and CDR2 SYGVKD.

This sequence joins TRBV6-5 and TRBJ2-7; there is no DNA to check the TCRdb D call of TRBD1. The CDR3 is 14 amino acids. Germline values: CDR1 MNHEY, CDR2 SVGAGI. CDR3 sequence reads: CASSYAGTGYEQYF.

The chain combines TRBV20-1 with TRBJ1-2. In germline, CDR1 is DFQATT, CDR2 SNEGSKA (reference sequence). The CDR3 runs to 13 residues. CDR3 loop: CSARGGLADGYTF.

This sequence joins TRBV20-1 and TRBJ1-1; the D call from TCRdb, TRBD1, cannot be confirmed without DNA. Germline CDR1 and CDR2: DFQATT and SNEGSKA (reference sequence). The CDR3 extends over 13 amino acids. The CDR3 is CSAREDSITEAFF.

V and J are TRBV10-3 and TRBJ2-7; TCRdb's D call, TRBD2, is unchecked because there is no DNA. The CDR3 covers 14 residues. Germline V CDR1 and CDR2: ENHRY, SYGVKD. The CDR3 here is CAISASSWTYEQYF.

The chain joins TRBV5-1 to TRBJ1-4; as DNA is missing, the TRBD1 call by TCRdb cannot be tested. The CDR3 is made up of 13 amino acids. Germline V gene lookup returns CDR1 SGHRS and CDR2 YFSETQ. CDR3 region: CASSWTGGEKLFF.

This chain joins TRBV6-5 and TRBJ2-5. The CDR3 consists of 14 residues. CDR1 and CDR2 from the germline V gene are MNHEY and SVGAGI. The CDR3 sequence: CASSYSRARGNQYF.

This chain joins TRBV29-1 and TRBJ2-2; checking the TCRdb D call of TRBD2 is not possible without DNA. The CDR3 is 15 residues long. Germline CDR1 reads SQVTM; CDR2 reads ANQGSEA. The CDR3 loop reads CSVEGLAGVTGELFF.

The genes are TRBV7-2 and TRBJ2-3; TCRdb selects TRBD1, and the lack of DNA leaves this call unchecked. The CDR3 sequence is 14 residues long. Germline V gene lookup returns CDR1 SGHTA and CDR2 FQGNSA. CDR3 loop: CASSLGGFADTQYF.

The V and J genes are TRBV4-1 and TRBJ1-3; checking the TCRdb D call of TRBD1 is not possible without DNA. Germline CDR1 MGHRA, CDR2 YSYEKL. The CDR3 is 15 amino acids. CDR3 loop: CASSDPREYGNTIYF.

The chain links TRBV6-4 to TRBJ2-1; TCRdb outputs TRBD2, but without DNA this stays unchecked. The CDR3 runs to 14 residues. Germline CDR1 and CDR2: MRHNA and SNTAGT. This chain's CDR3 is CASSPGLAAGEQFF.

The rearrangement links TRBV5-6 to TRBJ2-5; TCRdb selects TRBD1, and the lack of DNA leaves this call unchecked. This CDR3 is built from 16 residues. Germline V gene lookup returns CDR1 SGHDT and CDR2 YYEEEE. The CDR3 reads CASSLIGTGRGETQYF.

The V gene is TRBV12-3 or TRBV12-4, the J gene TRBJ2-1; TCRdb designates TRBD2, a call that cannot be tested without DNA. The CDR3 is made up of 12 amino acids. CDR3 protein: CASSFGERTQFF.

The rearrangement links TRBV7-2 to TRBJ2-2; TCRdb's assignment of TRBD1 cannot be checked, as there is no DNA. The CDR3 is 12 residues long. Germline V CDR1 and CDR2: SGHTA, FQGNSA. The CDR3 protein is CASSPRKGELFF. The full variable domain, completed using reference TRBV7-2 and TRBJ2-2, is GAGVSQSPSNKVTEKGKDVELRCDPISGHTALYWYRQSLGQGLEFLIYFQGNSAPDKSGLPSDRFSAERTGGSVSTLTIQRTQQEDSAVYLCASSPRKGELFFGEGSRLTVL.

Here the CDR3 reads CASSRVSHYEEYF. The chain joins TRBV12-3 or TRBV12-4 to TRBJ2-7; TCRdb returns TRBD1, unconfirmable since there is no DNA. The CDR3 is 13 amino acids.

The rearrangement uses TRBV20-1 and TRBJ2-1; the D gene TCRdb calls, TRBD2, cannot be checked with no DNA. The CDR3 spans 17 residues. Germline V lookup: CDR1 DFQATT, CDR2 SNEGSKA (reference sequence). The CDR3: CSAEDPRAPGSYNEQFF.

The gene calls are TRBV7-9 and TRBJ1-1; TCRdb lists TRBD1, though no DNA is available to test this call. CDR1 is SEHNR and CDR2 is FQNEAQ in the germline V gene (reference sequence). There are 14 residues in the CDR3. The CDR3 reads CASGQKGLNTEAFF.